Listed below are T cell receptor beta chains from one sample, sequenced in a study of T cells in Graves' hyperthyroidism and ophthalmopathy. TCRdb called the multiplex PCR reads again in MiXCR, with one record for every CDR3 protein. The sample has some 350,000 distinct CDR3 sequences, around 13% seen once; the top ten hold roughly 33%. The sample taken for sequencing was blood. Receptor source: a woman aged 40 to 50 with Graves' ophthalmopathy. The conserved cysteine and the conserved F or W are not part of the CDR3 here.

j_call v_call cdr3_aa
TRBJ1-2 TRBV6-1 ASRPGQYYGYT
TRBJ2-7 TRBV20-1 SARDPRGPTYEQY
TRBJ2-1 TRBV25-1 ASSPSRDRVRMILGEQF
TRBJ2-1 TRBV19 ASSRTSGSNEQF
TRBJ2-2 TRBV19 ASSSRAGLNTGELF
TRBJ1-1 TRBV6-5 ASSYSYPANTEAF
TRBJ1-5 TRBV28 ASSLRRLSQPQH
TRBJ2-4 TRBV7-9 ASSSGAKNIQY
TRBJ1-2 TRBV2 ARRDRGLVGYT
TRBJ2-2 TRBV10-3 AISGTGTNTGELF